The clone carrying this TCR beta chain was seen more than once but under ten times. Its antigen is undetermined. Germline loops: CDR1 SQVTM, CDR2 ANQGSEA. The junction had 4 bases not matched to a gene; V was cut back by 6 bases and J by 8 bases. The CDR3 has 11 amino acids. This record comes from a study of identical twins. TCRdb used MiXCR to reprocess the 5' RACE reads, holding one entry per CDR3 protein. The sample records fewer than 650,000 distinct CDR3 sequences, over 8.5% being singletons. With no exceptions, donors were healthy Caucasians. Overall study results and limits: Weaker excess twin sharing was observed in beta out-of-frame sequences.

These sequences were also reported in another study, on yellow fever vaccine responses in identical twins.

The chain has TRBV29-1 and TRBJ2-1; TRBD2 aligns across 7 bases. The source is a woman aged 18 to 35 in good health. Sequencing used PBMCs. CDR3 amino acids: CSVGLPDEQFF. The CDR3 nucleotides are TGCAGCGTGGGACTACCTGATGAGCAGTTCTTC.